In its sample, the clone carrying this T cell receptor beta chain was seen a few times. The antigen remains unidentified. The data were taken from a study of early T cells in non-severe SARS-CoV-2 infection. Across the study: Sequencing input comprised bulk RNA from unsorted whole blood; chain pairing was not available. Study-level points and caveats: A preference for anti-spike CD8 responses marked VDJdb matching, which missed private and CD4 specificities.

V dropped 4 bases and J dropped 4; count of bases not matched to a gene: 8. Germline V CDR1 and CDR2: SGHVS, FQNEAQ. This CDR3 has 16 residues. Each single cDNA molecule received a unique molecular identifier. Using its own MiXCR run on the 5' RACE reads, TCRdb lists one record per CDR3 protein. The table has over 55,000 distinct CDR3 sequences, roughly 9.7% seen once. The clonotype originates from an adult who was a healthcare worker with PCR-confirmed SARS-CoV-2 infection or an uninfected control (not recorded which). Sample: whole blood. V and J are TRBV7-8 and TRBJ2-1; the match to TRBD2 covers 9 bases. The CDR3 nucleotides read TGTGCCAGCAGCTCGTCGCGTCTAGCGGGATACAATGAGCAGTTCTTC. It codes for CASSSSRLAGYNEQFF.